This entry lists 27 T cell receptor beta chains sequenced from one sample in a study. Tregs were sorted as CD4+CD25+CD127-/low cells. Using its own MiXCR run on the 5' RACE reads, TCRdb lists one record per CDR3 protein. The sample has approximately 10,000 distinct CDR3 sequences; more than 20% are singletons. Sequenced sample: Tregs sorted from blood. These receptors came from a female donor with breast cancer.

In its sample, this clonotype is medium-sized. This sequence joins TRBV29-1 and TRBJ1-1, with no clear D. Germline V CDR1 and CDR2: SQVTM, ANQGSEA. CDR3 length: 12 amino acids. Trimming pared 5 bases from V and 1 base from J, leaving 8 bases between. CDR3: CSVRVWNTEAFF. The DNA of the CDR3 is TGCAGCGTTCGCGTGTGGAACACTGAAGCTTTCTTT.

This clonotype was picked up many times. The CDR3 protein is CSALTGKGNQPQHF. DNA for the CDR3: TGCAGCGCATTGACAGGGAAGGGCAATCAGCCCCAGCATTTT. The chain carries TRBV29-1 and TRBJ1-5; 7 bases agree with TRBD1. Germline V lookup: CDR1 SQVTM, CDR2 ANQGSEA. With 7 bases clipped from V and 2 bases from J, the junction kept 8 bases outside the gene matches. CDR3 length equals 14 residues.

This chain connects TRBV6-1 to TRBJ2-1, with 9 bases matching TRBD1. The CDR3 consists of 15 residues. Trimming took 3 bases from V and 6 from J; bases not matched to a gene: 6. Germline V gene data show CDR1 as MNHNS and CDR2 as SASEGT. CDR3 region: CASSEPGTGINEQFF. CDR3 nucleotide sequence: TGTGCCAGCAGTGAGCCCGGGACAGGGATCAATGAGCAGTTCTTC.

This clonotype occurred many times. One end of the junction is discordant with germline, which a read error may explain. The chain links TRBV7-8 to TRBJ2-1, with a weak D call TRBD1 (6 bases). The germline V gene has CDR1 SGHVS and CDR2 FQNEAQ. The CDR3 is 17 amino acids. The CDR3 nucleotides read TGTGCCAGCAGCATAGCGAGTTGGGACAACTCCTACAATGAGCAGTTCTTC. Protein sequence: CASSIASWDNSYNEQFF.

This clonotype is medium-sized in the sample. This chain joins TRBV6-5 and TRBJ2-7, with D unresolved. In germline, CDR1 is MNHEY, CDR2 SVGAGI. The V and J ends lost 4 bases and 5 bases respectively, with 6 bases between them. This CDR3 contains 11 residues. DNA of the CDR3: TGTGCCAGCAGTTCATACGACGAGCAGTACTTC. Protein product: CASSSYDEQYF.

This clonotype was picked up a small number of times. This clone may be a read error of a much larger clone one base away. This CDR3 fails to terminate in the conserved phenylalanine or tryptophan, so it likely reflects a read error. The chain combines TRBV9 with TRBJ2-1; D unclear. CDR1 SGDLS and CDR2 YYNGEE come from the germline V gene. This CDR3 has 15 residues. CDR3 in amino acids: CAGSVGGKTYNEQFS. The CDR3 DNA follows: TGTGCCGGCAGCGTAGGTGGGAAGACCTACAATGAGCAGTTCTCC.

This clonotype was recorded many times. The CDR3 nucleotides are TGCAGTGCTGGAGGGGTGTACGAGCAGTACTTC. Translated: CSAGGVYEQYF. V and J are TRBV20-1 and TRBJ2-7, with a weak D call TRBD2 (6 bases). The V gene's germline CDR1 is DFQATT and CDR2 SNEGSKA (reference sequence). CDR3 size: 11 residues. Trimming left V 5 bases short and J 4 bases short, with 9 bases between.

On this clonotype itself: Its ends do not fully match the called genes, so a read error is possible. The rearrangement uses TRBV7-9 and TRBJ1-5; no clear D gene. CDR3 size: 12 residues. Germline assignment: CDR1 SEHNR and CDR2 FQNEAQ (reference sequence). This CDR3 reads CASSGLNQPQHF. In DNA form, the CDR3 reads TGTGCAAGCAGCGGGTTAAATCAGCCCCAGCATTTT. Looking up the rest from reference TRBV7-9 and TRBJ1-5 gives the full variable domain: DTGVSQNPRHKITKRGQNVTFRCDPISEHNRLYWYRQTLGQGPEFLTYFQNEAQLEKSRLLSDRFSAERPKGSFSTLEIQRTEQGDSAMYLCASSGLNQPQHFGDGTRLSIL.

In its sample, this clonotype ranks as medium-sized. The rearrangement uses TRBV7-8 and TRBJ2-7; no firm D call. Germline-derived CDR1 and CDR2 are SGHVS and FQNEAQ. Trimming took 4 bases from V and 5 from J, leaving 15 bases between them. CDR3 length: 14 amino acids. The CDR3 reads CASSSGLNPHEQYF. CDR3 bases: TGTGCCAGCAGCTCGGGCCTCAATCCCCACGAGCAGTACTTC.

The chain uses TRBV12-3 or TRBV12-4 and TRBJ1-1; 7 nucleotides line up with TRBD1. Trimming at V came to 5 bases and at J to 4 bases, leaving 7 bases not matched to a gene. The CDR3 totals 14 residues. Here the CDR3 DNA reads TGTGCCAGCAGTCCCGGGACAGAAGGCACTGAAGCTTTCTTT. This translates into CASSPGTEGTEAFF.

Only a few counts were recorded for this clonotype. The chain combines TRBV11-2 with TRBJ1-1, with D perhaps matching TRBD1 (6 bases). Trimming left V 2 bases short and J 5 bases short, with 9 bases between. The CDR3 covers 13 residues. Germline assignment: CDR1 SGHAT and CDR2 FQNNGV. CDR3: CASSLRGGTEAFF. In nucleotides, the CDR3 is TGTGCCAGCAGCTTAAGGGGGGGTACTGAAGCTTTCTTT.

This clonotype is medium-sized in the sample. The chain employs TRBV6-1 and TRBJ1-2; D is unresolved. Germline loops: CDR1 MNHNS, CDR2 SASEGT. V was trimmed by 2 bases and J by 4 bases, leaving 14 bases between them. This CDR3 spans 15 amino acids. The CDR3, as DNA: TGTGCCAGCAGTGAAAGGGAGGAGACCGGCTATGGCTACACCTTC. It is translated as CASSEREETGYGYTF.

On this clonotype: This CDR3 fails to terminate in the conserved phenylalanine or tryptophan, so it likely reflects a read error. The rearrangement joins TRBV10-3 to TRBJ1-5; D gene unclear. Trimming took 6 bases from V and 7 from J, leaving 19 bases between them. The germline V gene encodes CDR1 ENHRY and CDR2 SYGVKD. The CDR3 loop spans 15 amino acids. DNA of the CDR3: TGTGCCATCAGCGAAGCCACGGGTTCCGGGCAGCCCCAGCATTCT. This translates into CAISEATGSGQPQHS.

The chain links TRBV6-5 to TRBJ1-5; D gene uncertain. The CDR3 sequence is 14 residues long. Germline V gene data show CDR1 as MNHEY and CDR2 as SVGAGI. The ends were cut back, 4 bases at V and 3 bases at J, with 10 bases in the middle. The chain's CDR3 is CASSSLDTNQPQHF. The CDR3 region has the DNA TGTGCCAGCAGTTCCCTCGACACCAATCAGCCCCAGCATTTT.

This clonotype is medium-sized in the sample. The rearrangement uses TRBV6-1 and TRBJ1-4, with D hard to call. Germline values: CDR1 MNHNS, CDR2 SASEGT. V lost 1 base and J 8 bases, leaving 11 bases between the germline ends. This CDR3 is 14 amino acids long. The CDR3 sequence is CASSEVRGGEKLFF. The CDR3 DNA is TGTGCCAGCAGTGAAGTTCGTGGTGGGGAAAAACTGTTTTTT.

Regarding this clonotype: The junction shows a germline mismatch at one end, possibly a read error. The rearrangement joins TRBV5-1 to TRBJ2-1; D is possibly TRBD1 or TRBD2 (6 bases each). This CDR3 has 15 residues. Germline assignment: CDR1 SGHRS and CDR2 YFSETQ. CDR3 protein: CASGLVGGIYNEQFF. The CDR3 bases are TGCGCCAGCGGCTTGGTGGGGGGCATCTACAATGAGCAGTTCTTC.

A remark on this clonotype: A read error may produce the germline difference seen at one junction end. The chain recombines TRBV12-3 or TRBV12-4 with TRBJ1-2, with D unresolved. This CDR3 contains 14 residues. The CDR3 spells CASGFPGSNYGYTF. As DNA, the CDR3 is TGTGCCAGCGGTTTCCCTGGATCCAACTATGGCTACACCTTC.

This clonotype has a handful of counts. The chain carries TRBV5-1 and TRBJ1-2, with D hard to call. The V and J ends lost 0 bases and 2 bases respectively, with 2 bases between them. The CDR3 contains 12 residues. The germline V gene encodes CDR1 SGHRS and CDR2 YFSETQ. In nucleotides, the CDR3 is TGCGCCAGCAGCTTGGGCAACTATGGCTACACCTTC. Protein sequence: CASSLGNYGYTF.

This clonotype was detected a few times. The chain carries TRBV6-6 and TRBJ2-1; weak D call: TRBD1 (6 bases). Germline V gives CDR1 MNHNY, CDR2 SVGAGI (reference sequence). The CDR3 contains 12 residues. Trimming took off 5 bases at V and 10 bases at J, with 12 bases between the two ends. CDR3 nucleotides: TGTGCCAGCAGTACAGGGTTTGGCGAGCAGTTCTTC. Translating gives CASSTGFGEQFF.

In this sample, this clonotype is medium-sized. CDR3 coding DNA: TGTGCCAGCAGTCAAACTACAGGGGTGATTAACTATGGCTACACCTTC. Encoded protein: CASSQTTGVINYGYTF. This chain uses TRBV6-5 with TRBJ1-2, with TRBD1 matching 7 bases. Germline V CDR1 and CDR2: MNHEY, SVGAGI. V was clipped by 5 bases and J by 1 base; unmatched bases: 10. The CDR3 spans 16 residues.

Concerning this clonotype: The junction departs from germline at one end; a sequencing error may be responsible. This chain uses TRBV6-1 with TRBJ2-7, with D unclear. Germline V lookup: CDR1 MNHNS, CDR2 SASEGT. This CDR3 is 15 amino acids long. The CDR3 region is CASRTGRAGESERYF. The CDR3 nucleotides are TGTGCCAGCAGGACCGGACGAGCCGGAGAGTCCGAGCGGTACTTC.

This clonotype came up a few times. This sequence may be a read error, since a much larger clone differs from it by one base. The chain combines TRBV6-5 with TRBJ1-2; TRBD1 might be the D (5 bases). V was pared by 8 bases and J by 0 bases, with 16 bases between. The CDR3 contains 15 residues. From germline, CDR1 is MNHEY and CDR2 SVGAGI. CDR3 in amino acids: CASGNVGGANYGYTF. The CDR3 DNA sequence: TGTGCCAGCGGTAACGTTGGGGGGGCTAACTATGGCTACACCTTC.

The chain has TRBV4-1 and TRBJ2-3; 7 bases map to TRBD1. The V gene end was trimmed by 3 bases and the J gene end by 5 bases; junction bases not matched to a gene: 11. This CDR3 has 16 amino acids. Germline V gene lookup returns CDR1 MGHRA and CDR2 YSYEKL. The CDR3 nucleotides read TGCGCCAGCAGCCACGCGACAGGGACGGGGATAGATACGCAGTATTTT. Protein: CASSHATGTGIDTQYF.

This clonotype has at least ten counts. The chain couples TRBV3-1 to TRBJ1-5, with 7 bases matching TRBD1. Germline lookup yields CDR1 LGHDT and CDR2 YNNKEL (reference sequence). V lost 0 bases, J lost 7 bases, and 6 bases stayed unmatched. CDR3 length equals 15 residues. The CDR3 DNA reads as TGTGCCAGCAGCCAAGATAGGACAGGAGGGCAGCCCCAGCATTTT. Translation: CASSQDRTGGQPQHF. Drawing the rest from reference TRBV3-1 and TRBJ1-5, the complete variable domain is DTAVSQTPKYLVTQMGNDKSIKCEQNLGHDTMYWYKQDSKKFLKIMFSYNNKELIINETVPNRFSPKSPDKAHLNLHINSLELGDSAVYFCASSQDRTGGQPQHFGDGTRLSIL.

A word on this clonotype: This clone may be a read error of a much larger clone one base away. The chain joins TRBV29-1 to TRBJ2-1; 8 nucleotides align to TRBD2. Germline values: CDR1 SQVTM, CDR2 ANQGSEA. The CDR3 has 14 residues. DNA of the CDR3: TGCAGCGTTGAAAGCGGGAGCTCCTACGATGAGCAGTTCTTC. Amino acids: CSVESGSSYDEQFF.

This clonotype was observed many times. This chain uses TRBV12-3 or TRBV12-4 with TRBJ1-5; 10 bases line up with TRBD1. The junction had 4 bases not matched to a gene; V was cut back by 3 bases and J by 2 bases. The CDR3 sequence is 16 residues long. The CDR3 sequence is CASSFSGTGGNQPQHF. The CDR3, as DNA: TGTGCCAGCAGTTTCTCCGGGACAGGGGGCAATCAGCCCCAGCATTTT.

Details on this clonotype: A single base separates this from a much larger clone, so it may be a read error. The chain combines TRBV6-5 with TRBJ2-7; weak D call: TRBD1 (5 bases). Germline CDR1 reads MNHEY; CDR2 reads SVGAGI. This CDR3 has 15 amino acids. CDR3 nucleotide sequence: TGTGCCAGCAGTTACAGGCAGGGATTTCCCTACGAGCTGTACTTC. It is translated as CASSYRQGFPYELYF.